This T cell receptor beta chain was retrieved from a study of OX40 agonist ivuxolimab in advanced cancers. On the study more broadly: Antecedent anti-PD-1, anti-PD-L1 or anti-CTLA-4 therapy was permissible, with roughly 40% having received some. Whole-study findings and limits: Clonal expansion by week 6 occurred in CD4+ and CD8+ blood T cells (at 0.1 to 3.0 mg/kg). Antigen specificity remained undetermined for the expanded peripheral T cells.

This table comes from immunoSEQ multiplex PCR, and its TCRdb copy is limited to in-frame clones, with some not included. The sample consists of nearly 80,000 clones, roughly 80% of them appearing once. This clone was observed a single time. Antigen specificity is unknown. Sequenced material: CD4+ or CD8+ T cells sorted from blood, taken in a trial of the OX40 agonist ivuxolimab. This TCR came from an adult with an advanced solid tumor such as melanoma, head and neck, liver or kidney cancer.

DNA for the CDR3: TGTGCCAGCTCACCACCCGGGCCTCCTAACACTGAAGCTTTCTTT. This sequence encodes CASSPPGPPNTEAFF. This chain uses TRBV18 with TRBJ1-1; no reliable D call. This CDR3 is built from 15 residues. Germline CDR1 and CDR2: KGHSH and LQKENI. V was pared by 0 bases and J by 2 bases, with 10 bases between. The full variable domain, completed using reference TRBV18 and TRBJ1-1, is NAGVMQNPRHLVRRRGQEARLRCSPMKGHSHVYWYRQLPEEGLKFMVYLQKENIIDESGMPKERFSAEFPKEGPSILRIQQVVRGDSAAYFCASSPPGPPNTEAFFGQGTRLTVV.